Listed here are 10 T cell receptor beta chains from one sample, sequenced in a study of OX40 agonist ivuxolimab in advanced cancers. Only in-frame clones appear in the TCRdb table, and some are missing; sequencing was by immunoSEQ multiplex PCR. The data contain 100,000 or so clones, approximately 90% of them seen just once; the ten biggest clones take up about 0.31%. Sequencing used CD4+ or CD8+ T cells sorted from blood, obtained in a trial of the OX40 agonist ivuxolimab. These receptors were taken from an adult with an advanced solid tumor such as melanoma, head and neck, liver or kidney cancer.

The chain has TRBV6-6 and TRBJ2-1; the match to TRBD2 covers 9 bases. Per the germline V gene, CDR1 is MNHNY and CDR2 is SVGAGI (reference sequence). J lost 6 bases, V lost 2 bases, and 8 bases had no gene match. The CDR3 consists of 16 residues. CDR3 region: CASSYPGLAGANEQFF. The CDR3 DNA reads TGTGCCAGCAGTTACCCGGGACTAGCCGGGGCCAATGAGCAGTTCTTC.

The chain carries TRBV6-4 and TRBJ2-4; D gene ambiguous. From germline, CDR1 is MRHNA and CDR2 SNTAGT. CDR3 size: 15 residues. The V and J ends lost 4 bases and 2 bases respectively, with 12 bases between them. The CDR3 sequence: CASSGPGSPKNIQYF. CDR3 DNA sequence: TGTGCCAGCAGTGGCCCGGGCAGTCCCAAAAACATTCAGTACTTC.

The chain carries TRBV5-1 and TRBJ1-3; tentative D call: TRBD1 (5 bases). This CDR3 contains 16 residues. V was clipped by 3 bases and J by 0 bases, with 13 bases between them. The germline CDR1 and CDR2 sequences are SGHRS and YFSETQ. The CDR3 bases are TGCGCCAGCAGCTCCTTTCCAGGGACCTCTGGAAACACCATATATTTT. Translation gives CASSSFPGTSGNTIYF.

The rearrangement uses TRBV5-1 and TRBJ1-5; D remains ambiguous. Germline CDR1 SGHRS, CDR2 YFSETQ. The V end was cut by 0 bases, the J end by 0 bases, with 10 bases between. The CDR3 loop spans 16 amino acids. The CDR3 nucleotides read TGCGCCAGCAGCTTGGTCCCTGGGGTTAGCAATCAGCCCCAGCATTTT. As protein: CASSLVPGVSNQPQHF.

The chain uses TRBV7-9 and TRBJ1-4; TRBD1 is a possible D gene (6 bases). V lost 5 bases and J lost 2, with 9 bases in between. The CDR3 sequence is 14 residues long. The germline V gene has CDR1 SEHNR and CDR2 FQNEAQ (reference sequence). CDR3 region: CASSQDRTNEKLFF. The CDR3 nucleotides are TGTGCCAGCAGCCAAGACAGGACTAATGAAAAACTGTTTTTT.

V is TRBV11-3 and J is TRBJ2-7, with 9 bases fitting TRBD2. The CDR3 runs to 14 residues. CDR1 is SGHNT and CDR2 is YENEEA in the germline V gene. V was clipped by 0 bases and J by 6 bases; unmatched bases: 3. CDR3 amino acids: CASSLEREGSEQYF. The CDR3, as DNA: TGTGCCAGCAGCTTAGAGCGGGAGGGGAGCGAGCAGTACTTC. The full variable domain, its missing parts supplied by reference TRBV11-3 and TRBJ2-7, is EAGVVQSPRYKIIEKKQPVAFWCNPISGHNTLYWYLQNLGQGPELLIRYENEEAVDDSQLPKDRFSAERLKGVDSTLKIQPAELGDSAVYLCASSLEREGSEQYFGPGTRLTVT.

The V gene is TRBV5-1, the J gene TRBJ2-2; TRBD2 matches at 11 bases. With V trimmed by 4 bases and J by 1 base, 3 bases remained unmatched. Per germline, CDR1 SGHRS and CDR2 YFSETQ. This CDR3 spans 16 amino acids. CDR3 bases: TGCGCCAGCAGCGCGGGACTAGCGGAGAACACCGGGGAGCTGTTTTTT. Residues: CASSAGLAENTGELFF.

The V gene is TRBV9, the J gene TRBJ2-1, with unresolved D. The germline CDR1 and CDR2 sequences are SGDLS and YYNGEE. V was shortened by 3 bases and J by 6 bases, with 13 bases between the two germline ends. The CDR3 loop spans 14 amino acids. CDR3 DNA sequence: TGTGCCAGCAGCGCCACCACGTGGGTCAATGAGCAGTTCTTC. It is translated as CASSATTWVNEQFF.

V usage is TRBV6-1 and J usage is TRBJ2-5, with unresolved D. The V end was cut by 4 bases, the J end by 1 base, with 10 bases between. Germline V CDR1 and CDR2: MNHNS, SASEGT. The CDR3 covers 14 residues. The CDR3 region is CASSVSGSQETQYF. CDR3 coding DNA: TGTGCCAGCAGTGTTTCCGGCAGCCAAGAGACCCAGTACTTC.

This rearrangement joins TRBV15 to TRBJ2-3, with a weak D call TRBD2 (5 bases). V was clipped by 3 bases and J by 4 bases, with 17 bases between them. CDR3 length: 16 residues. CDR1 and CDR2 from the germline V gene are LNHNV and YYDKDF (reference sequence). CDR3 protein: CATSRGPAGGPDTQYF. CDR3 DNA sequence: TGTGCCACCAGCAGGGGCCCGGCGGGCGGCCCAGATACGCAGTATTTT.